The 32 T cell receptor beta chains below were found in one sample sequenced in a study of blood T cell repertoires in COVID-19. The assay was immunoSEQ multiplex PCR, and TCRdb's table has in-frame clones only and misses some. This table has over 75,000 clones, 85% to 90% appearing once. Material: peripheral blood. These receptors were taken from a woman aged 80 or over with active COVID-19.

The chain recombines TRBV19 with TRBJ2-3; 8 nucleotides match TRBD1. From germline, CDR1 is LNHDA and CDR2 SQIVND (reference sequence). Trimming took 3 bases from V and 5 from J; bases not matched to a gene: 4. The CDR3 has 14 residues. CDR3 bases: TGTGCCAGTAGTATGGGCAGGGGGCAAGATACGCAGTATTTT. Its translation is CASSMGRGQDTQYF.

This rearrangement joins TRBV7-3 to TRBJ2-1, with D possibly matching TRBD2 (6 bases). Trimming took off 3 bases at V and 0 bases at J, with 9 bases between the two ends. CDR3 length equals 15 residues. CDR1 and CDR2 (germline): SGHTA, FQGTGA. CDR3 nucleotide sequence: TGTGCCAGCAGCTTGGGACTTTACTCCTACAATGAGCAGTTCTTC. Translation: CASSLGLYSYNEQFF.

The V and J genes are TRBV28 and TRBJ2-6; no firm D call. Germline assignment: CDR1 MDHEN and CDR2 SYDVKM. The CDR3 sequence is 14 residues long. Trimming removed 5 bases at V and 0 bases at J, with 5 bases between. CDR3 DNA sequence: TGTGCCAGCAGTACTGACTCTGGGGCCAACGTCCTGACTTTC. Translation: CASSTDSGANVLTF.

The chain uses TRBV5-4 and TRBJ1-2; possibly TRBD1 for D (6 bases). Germline V gene sequence: CDR1 SGHNT, CDR2 YYREEE (reference sequence). V shed 0 bases and J shed 3 bases, with 6 bases lying between them. CDR3 length: 13 residues. CDR3 nucleotides: TGTGCCAGCAGCTTGGCAGGGGACTATGGCTACACCTTC. Its translation: CASSLAGDYGYTF.

This CDR3 is CASSLKDRGNEQFF. CDR3 DNA sequence: TGTGCCAGCAGCTTAAAGGACAGGGGAAATGAGCAGTTCTTC. The chain combines TRBV7-8 with TRBJ2-1; 9 nucleotides line up with TRBD1. The junction had 3 bases not matched to a gene; V was cut back by 2 bases and J by 7 bases. CDR1 and CDR2 from the germline V gene are SGHVS and FQNEAQ. CDR3 length: 14 amino acids.

This chain joins TRBV30 and TRBJ2-5, with 14 bases identical to TRBD2. The junction had 8 bases not matched to a gene; V was cut back by 3 bases and J by 5 bases. The germline V gene encodes CDR1 GTSNPN and CDR2 SVGIG (reference sequence). This CDR3 has 16 residues. CDR3 sequence reads: CAWRAGTSGSSETQYF. For the CDR3, the DNA is TGTGCCTGGAGAGCCGGGACTAGCGGGAGCTCTGAGACCCAGTACTTC.

This rearrangement joins TRBV7-9 to TRBJ1-6; possibly TRBD1 for D (5 bases). The V gene lost 5 bases and the J gene lost 7 bases, with 12 bases spanning the gap. The CDR3 sequence is 14 residues long. Germline-derived CDR1 and CDR2 are SEHNR and FQNEAQ (reference sequence). The CDR3 bases are TGTGCCAGCAGCGAGACAGCGTCGAATTCACCCCTCCACTTT. Encoded protein: CASSETASNSPLHF.

CDR3 sequence (DNA): TGTGCCAGTAGTACCCCGACACACTATGGCTACACCTTC. Translating it yields CASSTPTHYGYTF. The V gene is TRBV19, the J gene TRBJ1-2; D gene ambiguous. The CDR3 runs 13 residues. CDR1 and CDR2 (germline): LNHDA, SQIVND (reference sequence). Deletions cut 4 bases from V and 3 bases from J, with 9 bases between.

The chain employs TRBV11-2 and TRBJ1-6; no clear D gene. Germline V CDR1 and CDR2: SGHAT, FQNNGV. Trimming removed 1 base from V and 9 bases from J, with 19 bases in between. This CDR3 region has 17 residues. CDR3 loop: CASSLANRPITGSPLHF. Here the CDR3 DNA reads TGTGCCAGCAGCTTAGCTAACCGGCCCATCACGGGTTCACCCCTCCACTTT.

The CDR3 protein is CASSPYKGVDSGANVLTF. In DNA form, the CDR3 reads TGTGCCAGCTCACCCTATAAGGGGGTTGACTCTGGGGCCAACGTCCTGACTTTC. The chain is built from TRBV18 and TRBJ2-6; D possibly corresponds to TRBD1 (6 bases). Germline-derived CDR1 and CDR2 are KGHSH and LQKENI. This CDR3 contains 18 residues. V lost 3 bases to trimming and J lost 0 bases, with 15 bases between them.

The rearrangement links TRBV7-2 to TRBJ1-6; D perhaps matches TRBD1 (6 bases). The CDR3 contains 16 residues. Trimming took off 1 base at V and 6 bases at J, with 13 bases between the two ends. Germline loops: CDR1 SGHTA, CDR2 FQGNSA. For the CDR3, the DNA is TGTGCCAGCAGCTTAGTAGTGGGGGCCTTTAATTCACCCCTCCACTTT. It specifies CASSLVVGAFNSPLHF.

This chain connects TRBV7-8 to TRBJ2-1; 11 nucleotides align to TRBD2. The J segment lost 9 bases and the V segment lost 0 bases, leaving 4 bases of the junction unmatched. Per germline, CDR1 SGHVS and CDR2 FQNEAQ. This CDR3 has 15 amino acids. CDR3 sequence (DNA): TGTGCCAGCAGCTTAGCTAGCGGGAGGGCGGGTGAGCAGTTCTTC. This codes for CASSLASGRAGEQFF.

This clone was detected once. The chain joins TRBV6-5 to TRBJ2-7; a weak D match, TRBD2 (6 bases). V gave up 0 bases and J gave up 10 bases, with 13 bases separating them. This CDR3 comprises 13 residues. CDR1 is MNHEY and CDR2 is SVGAGI in the germline V gene. CDR3 residues: CASSYSMGGRQYF. The DNA of the CDR3 is TGTGCCAGCAGTTACTCGATGGGGGGAAGACAGTACTTC.

The rearrangement joins TRBV19 to TRBJ2-2, with 10 positions matching TRBD1. The CDR3 sequence is 14 residues long. The germline V gene encodes CDR1 LNHDA and CDR2 SQIVND (reference sequence). V lost 8 bases, J lost 5 bases, and 5 bases stayed unmatched. CDR3 region: CASFDRGLTGELFF. As DNA, the CDR3 is TGTGCCAGTTTCGACAGGGGGCTTACCGGGGAGCTGTTTTTT.

The V gene is TRBV4-3, the J gene TRBJ2-1; 8 nucleotides line up with TRBD2. Germline CDR1 is LGHNA and CDR2 is YSLEER. V lost 0 bases and J lost 4; bases outside the gene matches: 11. The CDR3 has 18 amino acids. CDR3 protein: CASSQESRAGDGYNEQFF. CDR3 bases: TGCGCCAGCAGCCAAGAAAGCAGAGCGGGAGACGGATACAATGAGCAGTTCTTC.

The genes are TRBV9 and TRBJ2-1, with 7 bases that match TRBD1. CDR1 and CDR2 from the germline V gene are SGDLS and YYNGEE. V was clipped by 7 bases and J by 8 bases; unmatched bases: 12. The CDR3 extends over 14 amino acids. The CDR3 sequence: CASGFSAGGHEQFF. The DNA of the CDR3 is TGTGCCAGCGGGTTTTCGGCAGGGGGTCATGAGCAGTTCTTC.

This clone has only a few counts. This chain links TRBV28 with TRBJ1-2; TRBD1 agrees at 8 bases. The V segment lost 5 bases and the J segment 2 bases; nucleotides outside the gene matches: 4. CDR1 is MDHEN and CDR2 is SYDVKM in the germline V gene. The CDR3 contains 14 residues. This CDR3 is CASSQGAGNYGYTF. For the CDR3, the DNA is TGTGCCAGCAGTCAGGGGGCGGGGAACTATGGCTACACCTTC.

This clone has a single count. The rearrangement uses TRBV24-1 and TRBJ1-2; TRBD1 matches at 8 bases. This CDR3 comprises 15 residues. Germline V gene data show CDR1 as KGHDR and CDR2 as SFDVKD. With V trimmed by 2 bases and J by 7 bases, 8 bases remained unmatched. DNA of the CDR3: TGTGCCACCAGTGATTCGGACAGGGATTTTCCTGGCTACACCTTC. As protein: CATSDSDRDFPGYTF.

The chain couples TRBV7-2 to TRBJ1-2; no definite D call. The V end lost 5 bases, the J end lost 4 bases, and 20 bases lay between the germline ends. The CDR3 contains 16 residues. Per the germline V gene, CDR1 is SGHTA and CDR2 is FQGNSA. DNA for the CDR3: TGTGCCAGCAGCCCCGGTATGAGGGCAGGAACCTATGGCTACACCTTC. This sequence encodes CASSPGMRAGTYGYTF. Using reference TRBV7-2 and TRBJ1-2 for the parts outside the CDR3, the full variable domain is GAGVSQSPSNKVTEKGKDVELRCDPISGHTALYWYRQSLGQGLEFLIYFQGNSAPDKSGLPSDRFSAERTGGSVSTLTIQRTQQEDSAVYLCASSPGMRAGTYGYTFGSGTRLTVV.

The count of this clone is one. The chain links TRBV1 to TRBJ2-7; whether TRBD2, the table's D call, matches the DNA was not checked. TRBV1 is marked as a pseudogene. The CDR3 runs 16 residues. CDR3 coding DNA: TGCACCAGCAGCCAAGATAGCCAGCGGGAGTACCACGAGCAGTACTTC. This gives the protein CTSSQDSQREYHEQYF.

V is TRBV13 and J is TRBJ2-1; 9 nucleotides match TRBD2. Germline V lookup: CDR1 PRHDT, CDR2 FYEKMQ (reference sequence). The CDR3 runs 15 residues. Germline trimming cut 5 bases from V and 2 bases from J; bases unmatched to any gene: 4. In DNA form, the CDR3 reads TGTGCCAGCAGCGGTAGCGGGAGCCCCTACAATGAGCAGTTCTTC. Its protein product is CASSGSGSPYNEQFF.

The chain carries TRBV7-2 and TRBJ2-1, with 9 positions matching TRBD2. V lost 8 bases, J lost 9 bases, and 14 bases stayed unmatched. The CDR3 sequence is 15 residues long. Germline-derived CDR1 and CDR2 are SGHTA and FQGNSA. CDR3 in DNA: TGTGCCAGCCCGAAGCGGGAGGTCCTATGGGGTGAGCAGTTCTTC. Translation: CASPKREVLWGEQFF.

The V gene is TRBV5-4, the J gene TRBJ2-2, with 12 bases matching TRBD2. Germline assignment: CDR1 SGHNT and CDR2 YYREEE (reference sequence). V shed 3 bases and J 5 bases; nucleotides not matched to a gene: 8. The CDR3 loop spans 17 amino acids. The CDR3 DNA is TGTGCCAGCAGCTCCCGACTAGCGGGAGTAAGGACCGGGGAGCTGTTTTTT. Translating gives CASSSRLAGVRTGELFF. The whole variable domain, filled in from reference TRBV5-4 and TRBJ2-2, reads ETGVTQSPTHLIKTRGQQVTLRCSSQSGHNTVSWYQQALGQGPQFIFQYYREEENGRGNFPPRFSGLQFPNYSSELNVNALELDDSALYLCASSSRLAGVRTGELFFGEGSRLTVL.

In nucleotides, the CDR3 is TGTGCCAGCAGCTTCCGCGGGAGGTACCAAGAGACCCAGTACTTC. This gives the protein CASSFRGRYQETQYF. The chain recombines TRBV5-5 with TRBJ2-5; 8 bases line up with TRBD2. The germline V gene encodes CDR1 SGHKS and CDR2 YYEKEE (reference sequence). The V and J ends lost 2 bases and 0 bases, in that order; junction bases with no gene match: 3. The CDR3 sequence is 15 residues long.

The chain combines TRBV28 with TRBJ2-2; the match to TRBD2 covers 8 bases. Germline lookup yields CDR1 MDHEN and CDR2 SYDVKM. The CDR3 has 14 residues. The trim removed 8 bases at V and 5 bases at J, leaving 7 bases unmatched. CDR3 sequence: CASRGGHPTGELFF. Written as DNA, the CDR3 is TGTGCCAGCCGGGGGGGTCACCCAACCGGGGAGCTGTTTTTT.

This clone was detected only once. The rearrangement uses TRBV15 and TRBJ2-7, with 13 bases that match TRBD2. Trimming removed 6 bases from V and 4 bases from J; junction bases left unmatched: 9. CDR3 length equals 16 residues. Germline CDR1 reads LNHNV; CDR2 reads YYDKDF (reference sequence). CDR3 coding DNA: TGTGCCACCAGTCCTAACCCGGGACTAGCGGGATACGAGCAGTACTTC. It specifies CATSPNPGLAGYEQYF. Variable domain in full (rest from reference TRBV15 and TRBJ2-7): DAMVIQNPRYQVTQFGKPVTLSCSQTLNHNVMYWYQQKSSQAPKLLFHYYDKDFNNEADTPDNFQSRRPNTSFCFLDIRSPGLGDTAMYLCATSPNPGLAGYEQYFGPGTRLTVT.

The chain employs TRBV19 and TRBJ2-1; D is possibly TRBD2 (5 bases). Trimming took 4 bases from V and 11 from J, leaving 12 bases between them. Germline V gives CDR1 LNHDA, CDR2 SQIVND (reference sequence). CDR3 length: 12 amino acids. The CDR3 coding sequence is TGTGCCAGTAGTACGACCTCCGGGAAGCAGTTCTTC. Translation: CASSTTSGKQFF.

The V gene is TRBV5-6, the J gene TRBJ2-1, with 8 bases matching TRBD1. CDR1 SGHDT and CDR2 YYEEEE come from the germline V gene. With 5 bases clipped from V and 0 bases from J, the junction kept 4 bases outside the gene matches. The CDR3 is 15 residues long. CDR3 in amino acids: CASSRQGSSYNEQFF. In DNA form, the CDR3 reads TGTGCCAGCAGTAGACAGGGGAGCTCCTACAATGAGCAGTTCTTC.

The chain uses TRBV5-1 and TRBJ1-1; D unclear. Germline lookup yields CDR1 SGHRS and CDR2 YFSETQ. The CDR3 consists of 14 residues. Trimming stripped 0 bases from V and 0 bases from J, with 6 bases between. CDR3 loop: CASSLVKMNTEAFF. DNA for the CDR3: TGCGCCAGCAGCTTGGTCAAAATGAACACTGAAGCTTTCTTT.

The chain uses TRBV19 and TRBJ2-3, with 10 bases matching TRBD1. The germline gives CDR1 LNHDA, CDR2 SQIVND (reference sequence). The CDR3 covers 16 residues. V lost 3 bases to trimming and J lost 4 bases; unmatched junction nucleotides: 7. The CDR3 sequence: CASSIRTGGNADTQYF. For the CDR3, the DNA is TGTGCCAGTAGTATTCGGACAGGGGGGAATGCAGATACGCAGTATTTT.

The chain is built from TRBV29-1 and TRBJ2-3; TRBD2 agrees at 7 bases. The CDR3 runs 15 residues. The germline V gene encodes CDR1 SQVTM and CDR2 ANQGSEA. After removal of 3 bases from V and 6 bases from J, the junction contained 12 bases not matched to a gene. CDR3: CSVESLGRERDTQYF. In DNA, the CDR3 is TGCAGCGTTGAGTCCCTGGGGCGGGAGAGGGATACGCAGTATTTT.

The chain combines TRBV9 with TRBJ2-3, with D maybe TRBD2 (6 bases). This CDR3 is 15 amino acids long. Trimming shortened V by 4 bases and J by 3 bases, and 15 bases separated the two germline ends. Germline assignment: CDR1 SGDLS and CDR2 YYNGEE. CDR3 sequence: CASSITEGGTDTQYF. CDR3 nucleotides: TGTGCCAGCAGCATAACGGAGGGAGGAACAGATACGCAGTATTTT.